One and the same sample provided the 29 T cell receptor beta chains below, sequenced in a study of molecular identifiers for immune sequencing clone quantification. Each CDR3 protein gets one entry after TCRdb re-called the PCR reads with MiXCR. The sample has approximately 550,000 distinct CDR3 sequences, about a fifth seen once; the top ten hold roughly 0.81%. Sample: naive CD8+ T cells from blood, with Jurkat cell RNA spiked in. Subset defined: FACS-sorted CD8+CD4-CCR7+CD45RA+ naive T cells. Receptors were obtained from a human donor in good health. Some libraries in this study had Jurkat cell RNA spiked in.

Notes on this clonotype: A much larger clone lies a single base off, so this may be a read error. The V call is TRBV4-3, the J call TRBJ2-7; possibly TRBD1 for D (6 bases). In germline, CDR1 is LGHNA, CDR2 YSLEER. There are 14 residues in the CDR3. DNA of the CDR3: TGCGCCACCAGCCTGACAGGCTCGGATTACGAGCAGTACTTC. Translated, it gives CATSLTGSDYEQYF.

The chain is built from TRBV12-3 or TRBV12-4 and TRBJ1-1; D possibly corresponds to TRBD1 (6 bases). The CDR3 is 15 amino acids. V lost 2 bases, J lost 0 bases, and 10 bases lay in between. The CDR3 region has the DNA TGTGCCAGCAGTTTAATACAGGGTTTGAACACTGAAGCTTTCTTT. Its translation is CASSLIQGLNTEAFF.

This clonotype has ten or more counts. The V and J genes are TRBV20-1 and TRBJ2-4; D gene uncertain. Germline V gives CDR1 DFQATT, CDR2 SNEGSKA (reference sequence). The CDR3 is 14 amino acids. V gave up 5 bases and J gave up 0 bases, with 11 bases separating them. DNA of the CDR3: TGCAGTGCTGATAACTGGGTAGCCAAAAACATTCAGTACTTC. Protein product: CSADNWVAKNIQYF.

This clonotype showed up many times. V gene TRBV11-2 combines with J gene TRBJ1-6; unclear D gene. Looked up from germline, CDR1 is SGHAT and CDR2 is FQNNGV. The CDR3 is 12 residues long. V dropped 3 bases and J dropped 7 bases, with 4 bases sitting between them. CDR3 in DNA: TGTGCCAGCAGCTTTTGGAATTCACCCCTCCACTTT. This encodes CASSFWNSPLHF.

This clonotype was found a few times. The V and J genes are TRBV19 and TRBJ1-1, with a possible D match to TRBD1 (6 bases). The CDR3 sequence is 15 residues long. The germline V and J ends were trimmed by 4 bases and 1 base, with 13 bases remaining between them. Germline loops: CDR1 LNHDA, CDR2 SQIVND (reference sequence). In nucleotides, the CDR3 is TGTGCCAGTAGTAATGCAGGGGCCCCGAACACTGAAGCTTTCTTT. This encodes CASSNAGAPNTEAFF.

Concerning this clonotype: This may come from a read error, since a much larger clone is one base off. V and J are TRBV28 and TRBJ2-5, with D possibly being TRBD1 (6 bases). CDR1 and CDR2 from the germline V gene are MDHEN and SYDVKM. The CDR3 sequence is 16 residues long. Written as DNA, the CDR3 is TGTGCCAGCAGTTTTAGGGAACAGGGATACCAAGGGACCCAGTACTTC. Translated, it gives CASSFREQGYQGTQYF.

This clonotype appeared a few times. This chain uses TRBV7-8 with TRBJ2-7; tentative D call: TRBD1 (6 bases). With 1 base removed from V and 1 base from J, the gap between germline ends came to 11 bases. There are 15 residues in the CDR3. Germline CDR1 is SGHVS and CDR2 is FQNEAQ. The CDR3 nucleotides are TGTGCCAGCAGCTTAGATGGGACACTATCCTACGAGCAGTACTTC. Translating it yields CASSLDGTLSYEQYF.

The table lists this clonotype with a few counts. Likely a read error: the CDR3 ends without its conserved phenylalanine or tryptophan. For the CDR3, the DNA is TGTGCCAGCAGCCCCGTTGTGCATGAGACCCAGTACTCC. This codes for CASSPVVHETQYS. The genes are TRBV6-6 and TRBJ2-5; no reliable D call. The germline V gene has CDR1 MNHNY and CDR2 SVGAGI (reference sequence). This CDR3 contains 13 residues. The V end was cut by 6 bases, the J end by 5 bases, with 13 bases between.

This clonotype was seen a handful of times. The rearrangement joins TRBV7-2 to TRBJ2-7, with D perhaps being TRBD1 or TRBD2 (7 bases each). Deletions cut 5 bases from V and 9 bases from J, with 20 bases between. The CDR3 loop spans 14 amino acids. Germline CDR1 and CDR2: SGHTA and FQGNSA. The DNA for the CDR3 is TGTGCCAGCAGCGACTCCAGGGGGGGGGCAGGGCAGTACTTC. Translating it yields CASSDSRGGAGQYF.

This clonotype was counted many times. V gene TRBV20-1 combines with J gene TRBJ2-3, with 11 bases aligning to TRBD2. The V and J ends lost 3 bases and 1 base, in that order; junction bases with no gene match: 0. The CDR3 length is 14 residues. Germline CDR1 is DFQATT and CDR2 is SNEGSKA (reference sequence). The CDR3 DNA reads as TGCAGTGCTAGGACTAGCGGGGGCACAGATACGCAGTATTTT. Its protein product is CSARTSGGTDTQYF.

About this clonotype itself: The conserved phenylalanine or tryptophan is not found at the CDR3 terminus, so this likely reflects a read error. The DNA is omitted, as the CDR3 cannot be located on it reliably, and the CDR3 follows TCRdb's listing. The V and J genes are TRBV21-1 and TRBJ1-5; the DNA was not used to check the table's D call, TRBD1. TRBV21-1 is marked as a pseudogene. Both ends counted, the CDR3 spans 17 residues. CDR3 protein: CASSQGGRGHWNQPQHS.

This clonotype was recorded a few times. The rearrangement uses TRBV9 and TRBJ2-7, with a possible D match to TRBD1 (5 bases). Germline V gene sequence: CDR1 SGDLS, CDR2 YYNGEE. Trimming pared 0 bases from V and 2 bases from J, leaving 12 bases between. This CDR3 is built from 15 residues. The CDR3 region has the DNA TGTGCCAGCAGCGTAGATCAGGGTGAACCCTACGAGCAGTACTTC. Protein product: CASSVDQGEPYEQYF.

This clonotype has just a few counts. The chain is built from TRBV28 and TRBJ2-3; weak D call: TRBD2 (7 bases). V lost 7 bases and J lost 2, with 22 bases in between. The length of the CDR3 is 17 residues. Germline assignment: CDR1 MDHEN and CDR2 SYDVKM. The DNA of the CDR3 is TGTGCCAGCAACCCTTATTTAGGGGGGGGAATCACAGATACGCAGTATTTT. Translation: CASNPYLGGGITDTQYF.

The chain employs TRBV7-9 and TRBJ2-7, with 8 bases identical to TRBD1. Germline CDR1 and CDR2: SEHNR and FQNEAQ (reference sequence). Germline trimming cut 5 bases from V and 8 bases from J; bases unmatched to any gene: 5. The CDR3 extends over 12 amino acids. The CDR3 loop reads CASSHGRGQQYF. As DNA, the CDR3 is TGTGCCAGCAGCCACGGCAGGGGGCAGCAGTACTTC.

The chain recombines TRBV11-2 with TRBJ2-7; D gene unclear. V dropped 5 bases and J dropped 0 bases, with 17 bases sitting between them. Germline V lookup: CDR1 SGHAT, CDR2 FQNNGV. The CDR3 covers 16 residues. The CDR3 loop reads CASSPTHGHSSYEQYF. CDR3 sequence (DNA): TGTGCCAGCAGCCCAACACATGGTCATAGCTCCTACGAGCAGTACTTC.

In this sample, this clonotype turned up many times. The V gene is TRBV30, the J gene TRBJ1-1; D gene uncertain. The CDR3 runs to 13 residues. Germline V lookup: CDR1 GTSNPN, CDR2 SVGIG (reference sequence). V lost 2 bases to trimming and J lost 0 bases, with 7 bases between them. The CDR3 DNA reads TGTGCCTGGAGTAGAAAGATGAACACTGAAGCTTTCTTT. Its protein is CAWSRKMNTEAFF. Full variable domain (rest looked up from reference TRBV30 and TRBJ1-1): SQTIHQWPATLVQPVGSPLSLECTVEGTSNPNLYWYRQAAGRGLQLLFYSVGIGQISSEVPQNLSASRPQDRQFILSSKKLLLSDSGFYLCAWSRKMNTEAFFGQGTRLTVV.

This chain uses TRBV28 with TRBJ1-6; 7 positions match TRBD1. V was clipped by 6 bases and J by 14 bases; unmatched bases: 13. Germline V gene lookup returns CDR1 MDHEN and CDR2 SYDVKM. The CDR3 has 14 residues. CDR3 sequence (DNA): TGTGCCAGCAGACCACAGGGGCAAGGGTGGGCCCTCCACTTT. It yields the protein CASRPQGQGWALHF.

This clonotype was seen repeatedly, ten times or more. This rearrangement joins TRBV4-1 to TRBJ2-5; D not certain. The V and J ends lost 3 bases and 9 bases respectively, with 17 bases between them. In germline, CDR1 is MGHRA, CDR2 YSYEKL. This CDR3 is 14 amino acids long. The CDR3 region has the DNA TGCGCCAGCAGCCAGTCCCCCCTGTCGGACGCCCAGTACTTC. Translating gives CASSQSPLSDAQYF.

J is TRBJ2-2 and V is TRBV11-2, with 8 bases lining up with TRBD1. The CDR3 is 16 residues long. The germline V gene has CDR1 SGHAT and CDR2 FQNNGV. Trimming took 1 base from V and 6 from J; bases not matched to a gene: 7. CDR3 sequence reads: CASSLGPGGNAGELFF. CDR3 DNA: TGTGCCAGCAGCTTAGGTCCAGGGGGCAACGCCGGGGAGCTGTTTTTT. Variable domain in full (rest from reference TRBV11-2 and TRBJ2-2): EAGVAQSPRYKIIEKRQSVAFWCNPISGHATLYWYQQILGQGPKLLIQFQNNGVVDDSQLPKDRFSAERLKGVDSTLKIQPAKLEDSAVYLCASSLGPGGNAGELFFGEGSRLTVL.

This clonotype was counted a few times. This chain links TRBV4-3 with TRBJ1-1, with 9 positions matching TRBD1. J gave up 0 bases and V 1 base, and 15 bases lay outside the gene matches. The CDR3 is 20 amino acids. Germline CDR1 reads LGHNA; CDR2 reads YSLEER. DNA of the CDR3: TGCGCCAGCAGCCAAGGGGGGGTAGGACAGGGGTGGCGGGTGAACACTGAAGCTTTCTTT. This translates into CASSQGGVGQGWRVNTEAFF.

The V call is TRBV11-2, the J call TRBJ2-2, with D perhaps matching TRBD2 (6 bases). Deletions cut 7 bases from V and 0 bases from J, with 15 bases between. CDR1 is SGHAT and CDR2 is FQNNGV in the germline V gene. The CDR3 is 16 residues long. The CDR3 sequence: CASTLFGGTNTGELFF. CDR3 nucleotide sequence: TGTGCCAGCACCTTGTTTGGCGGGACGAACACCGGGGAGCTGTTTTTT.

This clonotype was seen ten or more times. V gene TRBV19 combines with J gene TRBJ2-4, with 10 nucleotides matching TRBD2. CDR1 and CDR2 (germline): LNHDA, SQIVND (reference sequence). V lost 7 bases, J lost 5 bases, and 11 bases stayed unmatched. The CDR3 covers 16 residues. The CDR3 loop reads CASTWIAGGPENIQYF. In DNA, the CDR3 is TGTGCCAGTACTTGGATAGCGGGAGGCCCTGAAAACATTCAGTACTTC.

This clonotype was observed many times. V gene TRBV7-9 combines with J gene TRBJ2-2; 8 bases match TRBD2. The J segment lost 4 bases and the V segment lost 5 bases, leaving 9 bases of the junction unmatched. CDR1 is SEHNR and CDR2 is FQNEAQ in the germline V gene (reference sequence). The CDR3 runs 16 residues. CDR3 sequence: CASSQASGGTTGELFF. For the CDR3, the DNA is TGTGCCAGCAGCCAAGCGTCGGGAGGGACCACCGGGGAGCTGTTTTTT. The entire variable domain, with the rest obtained from reference TRBV7-9 and TRBJ2-2, is as follows: DTGVSQNPRHKITKRGQNVTFRCDPISEHNRLYWYRQTLGQGPEFLTYFQNEAQLEKSRLLSDRFSAERPKGSFSTLEIQRTEQGDSAMYLCASSQASGGTTGELFFGEGSRLTVL.

This clonotype was seen repeatedly, ten times or more. V usage is TRBV15 and J usage is TRBJ2-1; 12 nucleotides match TRBD2. CDR1 is LNHNV and CDR2 is YYDKDF in the germline V gene (reference sequence). This CDR3 is 19 amino acids long. After removal of 0 bases from V and 6 bases from J, the junction contained 12 bases not matched to a gene. CDR3 sequence (DNA): TGTGCCACCAGCAGAGAAGGGAGTCGACTAGCGGGAGAGTCCAATGAGCAGTTCTTC. Its protein is CATSREGSRLAGESNEQFF.

This clonotype appeared a few times. This sequence joins TRBV4-3 and TRBJ1-2, with a tentative D call TRBD1 (6 bases). The CDR3 is 17 amino acids. In germline, CDR1 is LGHNA, CDR2 YSLEER. V shed 0 bases and J shed 0 bases, with 14 bases lying between them. CDR3 sequence reads: CASSQERGGPTNYGYTF. As DNA, the CDR3 is TGCGCCAGCAGCCAAGAGAGGGGGGGCCCTACTAACTATGGCTACACCTTC.

This clonotype was picked up many times. This chain links TRBV5-6 with TRBJ1-3; D is ambiguous. Germline loops: CDR1 SGHDT, CDR2 YYEEEE. Trimming pared 3 bases from V and 0 bases from J, leaving 25 bases between. The CDR3 spans 20 residues. The CDR3 is CASSSPNYQSDGTSGNTIYF. CDR3 DNA sequence: TGTGCCAGCAGCTCTCCTAATTACCAATCTGACGGAACCTCTGGAAACACCATATATTTT.

The chain uses TRBV12-3 or TRBV12-4 and TRBJ2-7; D possibly corresponds to TRBD2 (6 bases). This CDR3 contains 14 residues. Trimming cost V 6 bases and J 6 bases, with 18 bases left between them. The CDR3 bases are TGTGCCAGCAGCCCCGGGGGTATTGGTATCGAGCAGTACTTC. Translated: CASSPGGIGIEQYF.

This chain uses TRBV20-1 with TRBJ2-1, with 7 positions matching TRBD2. The V gene's germline CDR1 is DFQATT and CDR2 SNEGSKA (reference sequence). This CDR3 is built from 13 residues. Trimming removed 6 bases from V and 6 bases from J; junction bases left unmatched: 8. The CDR3 spells CSAIPTSRNEQFF. The CDR3 DNA sequence: TGCAGTGCCATTCCGACTAGCCGCAATGAGCAGTTCTTC.

This clonotype has only one observation. One junction end does not reproduce the germline sequence, and a read error may be involved. V usage is TRBV28 and J usage is TRBJ2-5; D tentatively reads TRBD1 or TRBD2 (5 bases each). The CDR3 is made up of 13 amino acids. Per germline, CDR1 MDHEN and CDR2 SYDVKM. The CDR3 here is CASSPRGLGTQHF. The CDR3 DNA reads TGTGCCAGCAGCCCTCGGGGTCTGGGGACCCAGCACTTC.